This is a list of T cell receptor beta chains from one sample in a study of CD4 T cells in relation to SARS-CoV-2 and coronaviruses. Assay: immunoSEQ multiplex PCR; the TCRdb copy retains only in-frame clones and omits some. The profile shows some 40,000 clones, 70% to 90% of them singletons. Sequencing was done on a sample of memory CD4+ T cells from PBMCs. The receptors derive from an adult with COVID-19. The CDR3 runs from the conserved cysteine through the conserved F or W. D genes are given only for firm matches. Clone size is stated in some rows and not others, as once, few, many or a class when expanded.

D,V,size,J,DNA,CDR3
NA,TRBV2,NA,TRBJ2-7,TGTGCCAGCGGCCCGGACAGCCAGGAGCAGTACTTC,CASGPDSQEQYF
NA,TRBV11-2,NA,TRBJ1-1,TGTGCCAGCAGCTTTGAGGTGAACACTGAAGCTTTCTTT,CASSFEVNTEAFF
NA,TRBV5-8,NA,TRBJ2-7,TGTGCCAGCAGCTTGGCATCTGCATTTGGGACTGCCTACGAGCAGTACTTC,CASSLASAFGTAYEQYF
NA,TRBV7-9,NA,TRBJ1-1,TGTGCCAGCAGCTTACGGCCGGTAGGAGGGACTGAAGCTTTCTTT,CASSLRPVGGTEAFF
NA,TRBV18,NA,TRBJ1-2,TGTGCCAGCTCACCTTCTGTCAGGGCCGACTATGGCTACACCTTC,CASSPSVRADYGYTF
NA,TRBV24-1,few,TRBJ1-2,TGTGCCACCAGTGATTCTACGGATACCTATGGCTACACCTTC,CATSDSTDTYGYTF
NA,TRBV18,once,TRBJ2-2,TGTGCCAGCTCCCAAGACAGGGAGGTCGGGGAGCTGTTTTTT,CASSQDREVGELFF
TRBD1,TRBV19,NA,TRBJ1-4,TGTGCCACCAGGACAGGAGGTAACGAAAAACTGTTTTTT,CATRTGGNEKLFF
NA,TRBV13,once,TRBJ2-7,TGTGCCAGCAGCTCAAGCACGACATCCTACGAGCAGTACTTC,CASSSSTTSYEQYF
TRBD1,TRBV19,NA,TRBJ1-1,TGTGCCAGTTCCCGGGGGACAGTCGTCCTACTGAACACTGAAGCTTTCTTT,CASSRGTVVLLNTEAFF
TRBD2,TRBV30,NA,TRBJ2-1,TGTGCCTGGAGTTCGACTAGCGTAAAACCCTCCTACAATGAGCAGTTCTTC,CAWSSTSVKPSYNEQFF
TRBD2,TRBV5-4,NA,TRBJ2-7,TGTGCCAGCAGCCCTCGGGCGGGAGTGCAGTACGAGCAGTACTTC,CASSPRAGVQYEQYF
NA,TRBV29-1,NA,TRBJ2-1,TGCAGTCAAGCGGCGGGTAGCTCCTACAATGAGCAGTTCTTC,CSQAAGSSYNEQFF
NA,TRBV4-2,NA,TRBJ1-2,TGTGCCAGCAGCCAAGGCACAGAGAACTATGGCTACACCTTC,CASSQGTENYGYTF
TRBD2,TRBV14,NA,TRBJ2-3,TGTGCCAGCAGCCAAGCGGGACTAGCGGTCACAGATACGCAGTATTTT,CASSQAGLAVTDTQYF
TRBD2,TRBV24-1,NA,TRBJ2-1,TGTGCCACCAGTGACCCCGGACTAGACTACAATGAGCAGTTCTTC,CATSDPGLDYNEQFF
TRBD2,TRBV6-5,NA,TRBJ2-3,TGTGCCAGCAGTTTAGAGCGGGATCGTTTCACAGATACGCAGTATTTT,CASSLERDRFTDTQYF
TRBD1,TRBV10-1,NA,TRBJ2-1,TGCGCCAGGGGACAGGGTCCGCAGTTCTTC,CARGQGPQFF
NA,TRBV5-4,once,TRBJ2-4,TGTGCCAGCAGCCCTAGGCTAGGACGAGCCAAAAACATTCAGTACTTC,CASSPRLGRAKNIQYF
TRBD2,TRBV3-1/TRBV3-2,NA,TRBJ2-3,TGTGCCAGCAGCGGTCCGGGACTAACAGATACGCAGTATTTT,CASSGPGLTDTQYF
NA,TRBV11-3,NA,TRBJ1-1,TGTGCCAGCAGCTTTAACGGAAGAGCGATCATGAACACTGAAGCTTTCTTT,CASSFNGRAIMNTEAFF
NA,TRBV15,NA,TRBJ1-4,TGTGCCACCTCTCCTCCCCGGGGAACTAATGAAAAACTGTTTTTT,CATSPPRGTNEKLFF
NA,TRBV9,NA,TRBJ2-6,TGTGCCAGCAGCGTAGGGGTGAGGACCTCTGGGGCCAACGTCCTGACTTTC,CASSVGVRTSGANVLTF
NA,TRBV10-3,NA,TRBJ1-1,TGTGCCATCAGCGGGGGGTCAGGGATGGGGAACACTGAAGCTTTCTTT,CAISGGSGMGNTEAFF
TRBD2,TRBV9,NA,TRBJ2-3,TGTGCCAGCAGCGGGCCCGGGACTAAACTCGCAGATACGCAGTATTTT,CASSGPGTKLADTQYF
NA,TRBV10-3,NA,TRBJ2-7,TGTGCCATCAGTGAGTCTGGCGGTTACGAGCAGTACTTC,CAISESGGYEQYF
NA,TRBV11-2,NA,TRBJ2-1,TGTGCCAGCAGCTTAGATCTACCTAGCTGGGGTGAGCAGTTCTTC,CASSLDLPSWGEQFF
NA,TRBV30,NA,TRBJ2-2,TGTGCCTGGAACGCCGAGGACTACACCGGGGAGCTGTTTTTT,CAWNAEDYTGELFF
NA,TRBV11-2,NA,TRBJ2-2,TGTGCCAGCAGCCCCATCGCGGGGAAGTCCACCGGGGAGCTGTTTTTT,CASSPIAGKSTGELFF
TRBD2,TRBV2,few,TRBJ2-7,TGTGCCAGCAGTCGAGGCGCGGGAGCGATTTCCTACGAGCAGTACTTC,CASSRGAGAISYEQYF
TRBD1,TRBV6-5,NA,TRBJ1-4,TGTGCCAATGGACAGGGAGGCACTAATGAAAAACTGTTTTTT,CANGQGGTNEKLFF
TRBD1,TRBV2,NA,TRBJ2-1,TGTGCCAGCACCTTTAGACGGACAGGCTATGAGCAGTTCTTC,CASTFRRTGYEQFF
NA,TRBV7-2,NA,TRBJ1-1,TGTGCCAGCAGTCAGGATTCCCCTGAAGCTTTCTTT,CASSQDSPEAFF
NA,TRBV20-1,NA,TRBJ2-5,TGCGGGGGAGTTCGTTCAGAGACCCAGTACTTC,CGGVRSETQYF
TRBD1,TRBV10-3,once,TRBJ2-3,TGTGCCATCAGTGAGCCCACGGGGGACAGGGGGAGAGATACGCAGTATTTT,CAISEPTGDRGRDTQYF
NA,TRBV29-1,few,TRBJ1-1,TGCAGCGTTGCACGGGGGGGCGGGAACACTGAAGCTTTCTTT,CSVARGGGNTEAFF
TRBD1,TRBV29-1,few,TRBJ1-2,TGCAGCGTTGGGGGACAGGGGGTTGTCACCTTC,CSVGGQGVVTF
NA,TRBV2,NA,TRBJ1-5,TGTGCCAGCAGTGATAGGAGATATAGCAATCAGCCCCAGCATTTT,CASSDRRYSNQPQHF
NA,TRBV5-5,NA,TRBJ2-2,TGTGCCAGCAGCTACGGGACGACGAACACCGGGGAGCTGTTTTTT,CASSYGTTNTGELFF
TRBD2,TRBV19,NA,TRBJ2-3,TGTGCCAGTAGTATAGTGGGACTAGCGGGAGAGCACAGGGTCACAGATACGCAGTATTTT,CASSIVGLAGEHRVTDTQYF
NA,TRBV4-1,NA,TRBJ2-7,TGCGCCAGCAGCCAATTCTCCAGGTCCGACGAGCAGTACTTC,CASSQFSRSDEQYF
NA,TRBV6-2/TRBV6-3,NA,TRBJ2-7,TGTGCCAGCAGTGACCCCGCCGATGGGGAAAACTACGAGCAGTACTTC,CASSDPADGENYEQYF
TRBD1,TRBV7-2,NA,TRBJ1-2,TGTGCCAGCAGCTCCGGACAGGGACTTAACTATGGCTACACCTTC,CASSSGQGLNYGYTF
NA,TRBV19,NA,TRBJ2-1,TGTGCCAGTAGTATAAGCGCCGGGAATGAGCAGTTCTTC,CASSISAGNEQFF
NA,TRBV20-1,NA,TRBJ1-2,TGCAGTGGCTGGGGCTACACCTTC,CSGWGYTF
NA,TRBV18,NA,TRBJ2-7,TGTGCCAGCTCACCGAACCCGACAGGCACCTACGAGCAGTACTTC,CASSPNPTGTYEQYF